Detailed here is one TCR beta chain. The data were taken from a study of blood T cell repertoires in COVID-19. Patients in Seattle were enrolled during active infection, then followed longitudinally. The V and J ends lost 4 bases and 2 bases respectively, with 13 bases between them. Germline assignment: CDR1 SGHKS and CDR2 YYEKEE (reference sequence). CDR3 size: 14 residues. Sequencing was performed with immunoSEQ multiplex PCR; in TCRdb, only in-frame clones are kept and a portion is missing. Of 250,000 to 300,000 clones listed, 70% to 90% are singletons. The chain couples TRBV5-5 to TRBJ2-7, with D possibly matching TRBD1 (6 bases). The sequencing sample was made of peripheral blood. The receptor was derived from a woman between 25 and 40 years old with COVID-19, enrolled during active disease. The CDR3: CASSPQGMAYEQYF. The CDR3 DNA sequence: TGTGCCAGCAGCCCCCAGGGGATGGCCTACGAGCAGTACTTC.